This T cell receptor beta chain was documented in a study of T cells in Graves' hyperthyroidism and ophthalmopathy. Study results and limitations: Most clonotypes that expanded in the thyroid above 0.001 also showed up in blood.

This clonotype was counted many times. The antigen remains unidentified. The V gene's germline CDR1 is PRHDT and CDR2 FYEKMQ (reference sequence). The CDR3 sequence is 14 residues long. Trimming cost V 6 bases and J 10 bases; bases outside gene matches: 9. The CDR3 regions of TCR beta were amplified from RNA transcripts. First-round RT-PCR with HTBI primers amplified the TCR CDR3 region. Each CDR3 protein is one row after TCRdb ran MiXCR on the multiplex PCR reads. The sample has more than 550,000 distinct CDR3 sequences; 45% are singletons. Researchers barred patients who had uncontrolled infection, other autoimmune disease, pregnancy or lactation.

This rearrangement joins TRBV13 to TRBJ1-6, with 7 bases lining up with TRBD1. Sequencing input: peripheral blood or thyroid tissue (not recorded which). The sequence was obtained from an adult man with Graves' disease, either hyperthyroidism or ophthalmopathy (not recorded which). The CDR3 bases are TGTGCCAGCAGTTACACAGGGGAGATGTCACCCCTCCACTTT. Translated: CASSYTGEMSPLHF.